This T cell receptor (beta chain) derives from a study of identical twins. Findings of the study overall: Low generation-probability sequences were in excess among twin-shared out-of-frame alpha sequences.

Template switching added a universal primer site, and cDNA bore unique molecular identifiers. TCRdb independently ran MiXCR on the 5' RACE reads; one entry per CDR3 protein. The sample lists 420,000 or so distinct CDR3 sequences, roughly 18% occurring once. Each donor was a healthy Caucasian. The CDR3 is 11 residues long. Germline V gene lookup returns CDR1 ENHRY and CDR2 SYGVKD. Trimming removed 8 bases at V and 4 bases at J, with 8 bases between. As regards this clonotype: As yet, its antigen is unknown.

The genes are TRBV10-3 and TRBJ1-2; D uncertain. Sequencing was performed on naive T cells sorted from blood. This clonotype was sampled from a middle-aged man in good health. CDR3 nucleotide sequence: TGTGCCATCGGAGGAGTCTATGGCTACACCTTC. This translates into CAIGGVYGYTF.